The TCR beta chain described here comes from a study of T cell responses to AZD1222 COVID-19 vaccine. Study-level information: Second-dose intervals of approximately 4 or approximately 12 weeks were pooled.

Comments on this clone: Its antigen is not identified.

Some clones are missing from TCRdb's copy, which holds only in-frame ones; the method was immunoSEQ multiplex PCR. The sample has 150,000 to 200,000 clones; 80% to 90% are singletons. Study conclusions and caveats: Clonal diversity may have been underestimated, and the donors were mostly white British, with more females than males. The study found vaccine-associated CD4 TCRs spanning spike, dominant at 160-218 and 743-854.

V lost 4 bases and J 0 bases, leaving 5 bases between the germline ends. The germline V gene has CDR1 SGHNT and CDR2 YYREEE (reference sequence). The CDR3 runs 12 residues. This chain links TRBV5-4 with TRBJ2-7; D uncertain. The TCR comes from an adult in good health. The sequencing here drew on peripheral blood, taken on day 0 of AZD1222 vaccination. The CDR3 loop is CASSAVSYEQYF. The CDR3 DNA reads as TGTGCCAGCAGCGCCGTCTCCTACGAGCAGTACTTC.